The 7 T cell receptor beta chains in this list originate from one sample, sequenced in a study of shared clonotypes between healthy human individuals. Generated by immunoSEQ multiplex PCR, the TCRdb table keeps only in-frame clones and is missing some. Here the sample spans some 690,000 clones, roughly 88% being singletons. The sequenced sample was memory CD8+ T cells from PBMCs. Sample subset: CD45RO+ cells pooled with CCR7-negative TemRA cells. These receptor sequences come from a man between 18 and 29 years old in good health. Some clones in this sample may be carry-over from other donors' samples.

The rearrangement uses TRBV6-6 and TRBJ2-1; D ambiguous. The CDR3 has 11 residues. Trimming stripped 0 bases from V and 9 bases from J, with 3 bases between. From germline, CDR1 is MNHNY and CDR2 SVGAGI (reference sequence). CDR3 protein: CASSYSGEQFF. CDR3 DNA sequence: TGTGCCAGCAGTTACTCCGGTGAGCAGTTCTTC.

The chain is built from TRBV28 and TRBJ2-7; a weak D match, TRBD2 (5 bases). This CDR3 spans 13 amino acids. In germline, CDR1 is MDHEN, CDR2 SYDVKM. V was clipped by 8 bases and J by 4 bases, with 15 bases between them. CDR3 nucleotides: TGTGCCAGCTGTACGGAGGCCGGATACGAGCAGTACTTC. Its translation is CASCTEAGYEQYF.

The J gene is TRBJ1-1, the V gene TRBV7-8; no clear D gene. V dropped 0 bases and J dropped 4 bases, with 15 bases sitting between them. This CDR3 is built from 16 residues. CDR1 is SGHVS, CDR2 FQNEAQ, per germline. Here the CDR3 DNA reads TGTGCCAGCAGCTTAGCGGATTGGGGTGGAAGCACTGAAGCTTTCTTT. As protein: CASSLADWGGSTEAFF.

V and J are TRBV10-1 and TRBJ2-3, with D possibly TRBD2 on 6 matching bases. This CDR3 is built from 14 residues. CDR1 and CDR2 (germline): WNHNN, SYGVQD (reference sequence). Trimming took 7 bases from V and 4 from J, leaving 15 bases between them. The DNA of the CDR3 is TGCGCCAGCAAGCCGGGACTGGCGGCAGATACGCAGTATTTT. Translating it yields CASKPGLAADTQYF.

The chain combines TRBV10-3 with TRBJ2-7; D gene unclear. The CDR3 runs 15 residues. From germline, CDR1 is ENHRY and CDR2 SYGVKD. With 10 bases removed from V and 0 bases from J, the gap between germline ends came to 19 bases. CDR3 protein: CASRPGPLLSYEQYF. DNA of the CDR3: TGTGCCAGCAGGCCCGGACCGCTCCTCTCCTACGAGCAGTACTTC.

The genes are TRBV28 and TRBJ1-3, with D possibly TRBD1 on 5 matching bases. Germline CDR1 reads MDHEN; CDR2 reads SYDVKM. CDR3 length equals 15 residues. The V end lost 4 bases, the J end lost 0 bases, and 10 bases lay between the germline ends. CDR3 bases: TGTGCCAGCAGTTCTTTGACAGACTCTGGAAACACCATATATTTT. Amino acids: CASSSLTDSGNTIYF.

The chain employs TRBV28 and TRBJ2-1, with a possible D match to TRBD2 (6 bases). Trimming stripped 6 bases from V and 3 bases from J, with 12 bases between. The length of the CDR3 is 14 residues. CDR1 and CDR2 from the germline V gene are MDHEN and SYDVKM. The CDR3 loop is CASSGSSLYNEQFF. CDR3 coding DNA: TGTGCCAGCAGCGGGAGCTCCCTCTACAATGAGCAGTTCTTC.